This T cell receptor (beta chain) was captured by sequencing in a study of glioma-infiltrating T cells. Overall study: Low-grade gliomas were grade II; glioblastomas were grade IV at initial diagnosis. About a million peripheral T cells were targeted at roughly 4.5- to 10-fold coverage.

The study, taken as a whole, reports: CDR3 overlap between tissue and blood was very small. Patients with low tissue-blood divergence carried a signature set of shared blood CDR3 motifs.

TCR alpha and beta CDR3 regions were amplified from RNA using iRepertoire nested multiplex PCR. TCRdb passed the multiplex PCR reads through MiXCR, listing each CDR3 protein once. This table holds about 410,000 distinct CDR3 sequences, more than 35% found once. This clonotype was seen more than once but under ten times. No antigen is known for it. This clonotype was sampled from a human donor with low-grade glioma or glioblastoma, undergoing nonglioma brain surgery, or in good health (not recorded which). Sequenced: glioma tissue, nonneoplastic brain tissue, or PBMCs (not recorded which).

DNA of the CDR3: TGTGCCAGCACAACGGGCAGGCGCACTGAAGCTTTCTTT. Protein sequence: CASTTGRRTEAFF. The rearrangement uses TRBV2 and TRBJ1-1; no definite D call. The ends were cut back, 7 bases at V and 4 bases at J, with 13 bases in the middle. Germline loops: CDR1 SNHLY, CDR2 FYNNEI. The CDR3 contains 13 residues.